The rows below give T cell receptor beta chains drawn from one sample of a study of graft-versus-host responses after intestinal transplantation. These receptors lack a known antigen. The assay was immunoSEQ multiplex PCR, and TCRdb's table has in-frame clones only and misses some. The sample carries fewer than 110,000 clones, roughly 93% recorded once. Here the sequenced sample was unstimulated CD8+ T cells sorted from spleen or lymph node cells, taken before intestinal transplant. The source is a human donor who received an intestinal transplant. Both conserved end residues are part of each CDR3. The D gene is left open where the match is weak. Size tells how often a clone was seen (once, few, many) or the class of an expanded clone, and some rows leave it out.

d_call: -; v_call: TRBV4-2; clone_size: once; j_call: TRBJ2-2; cdr3_nt: TGTGCCAGCAGCCAAGACGCGGGGCACACCGGGGAGCTGTTTTTT; cdr3_aa: CASSQDAGHTGELFF
d_call: TRBD2; v_call: TRBV7-9; clone_size: -; j_call: TRBJ2-5; cdr3_nt: TGTGCCAGCAGCTCGCGGATTACTAGCGTAGAGACCCAGTACTTC; cdr3_aa: CASSSRITSVETQYF
d_call: TRBD2; v_call: TRBV7-7; clone_size: -; j_call: TRBJ2-1; cdr3_nt: TGTGCCAGCAGCTTAGTTCAGGGACTAGCGGGTTACAATGAGCAGTTCTTC; cdr3_aa: CASSLVQGLAGYNEQFF
d_call: -; v_call: TRBV4-1; clone_size: -; j_call: TRBJ2-3; cdr3_nt: TGCGCCAGCAGCCCGCGAGAGGGACAAAATACAGATACGCAGTATTTT; cdr3_aa: CASSPREGQNTDTQYF
d_call: TRBD2; v_call: TRBV9; clone_size: -; j_call: TRBJ2-2; cdr3_nt: TGTGCCAGCAGCGGGGGACTAGCAATAAGAGACACCGGGGAGCTGTTTTTT; cdr3_aa: CASSGGLAIRDTGELFF
d_call: -; v_call: TRBV7-8; clone_size: -; j_call: TRBJ1-5; cdr3_nt: TGTGCCAGCAGCTTAGGCGGTCTGAGGGAAAATCAGCCCCAGCATTTT; cdr3_aa: CASSLGGLRENQPQHF
d_call: -; v_call: TRBV7-9; clone_size: -; j_call: TRBJ2-1; cdr3_nt: TGTGCCAGCGAGGGTCCGGGAACAGCTAACAATGAGCAGTTCTTC; cdr3_aa: CASEGPGTANNEQFF
d_call: TRBD2; v_call: TRBV7-2; clone_size: -; j_call: TRBJ2-3; cdr3_nt: TGTGCCAGCAGCTTGTGGACTAGCTTAAGAGATACGCAGTATTTT; cdr3_aa: CASSLWTSLRDTQYF
d_call: -; v_call: TRBV5-4; clone_size: few; j_call: TRBJ1-1; cdr3_nt: TGTGCCAGCAGCTCGGACCTGGAAGCTTTCTTT; cdr3_aa: CASSSDLEAFF
d_call: TRBD2; v_call: TRBV10-1; clone_size: -; j_call: TRBJ2-3; cdr3_nt: TGCGCCAGCAGCCCTAGCGGGGACACAGATACGCAGTATTTT; cdr3_aa: CASSPSGDTDTQYF
d_call: TRBD2; v_call: TRBV4-1; clone_size: -; j_call: TRBJ2-7; cdr3_nt: TGCGCCAGCAGCCAAGATTCGTTCCGGCGGGGGAACTACGAGCAGTACTTC; cdr3_aa: CASSQDSFRRGNYEQYF
d_call: TRBD1; v_call: TRBV7-8; clone_size: -; j_call: TRBJ2-7; cdr3_nt: TGTGCCAGCAGCTTAGGGGACAGGGTTAACGAGCAGTACTTC; cdr3_aa: CASSLGDRVNEQYF
d_call: TRBD1; v_call: TRBV4-1; clone_size: -; j_call: TRBJ1-6; cdr3_nt: TGCGCCAGCAGCCAAATGACAGGGGTATCCTATAATTCACCCCTCCACTTT; cdr3_aa: CASSQMTGVSYNSPLHF
d_call: -; v_call: TRBV7-8; clone_size: once; j_call: TRBJ1-5; cdr3_nt: TGTGCCAGCAGCTTAGAAGGGAATCCCCAGCCCCAGCATTTT; cdr3_aa: CASSLEGNPQPQHF
d_call: TRBD2; v_call: TRBV9; clone_size: -; j_call: TRBJ2-1; cdr3_nt: TGTGCCAGCAGGGAGGGACTAGCGGGGGGCGAGCAGTTCTTC; cdr3_aa: CASREGLAGGEQFF
d_call: TRBD2; v_call: TRBV15; clone_size: -; j_call: TRBJ2-7; cdr3_nt: TGTGCCACCAGCAATAGACTAGCGGGATCCTACGAGCAGTACTTC; cdr3_aa: CATSNRLAGSYEQYF
d_call: -; v_call: TRBV27; clone_size: -; j_call: TRBJ2-2; cdr3_nt: TGTGCCAGCAGAAGGACGGGTGGCGCCGGGGAGCTGTTTTTT; cdr3_aa: CASRRTGGAGELFF